Detailed here is one T cell receptor beta chain. Its antigen is unknown. The source of the sample is a study of shared clonotypes between healthy human individuals. Study details: With ages of 18 to 49, the donors were a couple of women and three men. Regarding the study as a whole: In contrast to clonotypes shared by all four donors, non-shared clonotypes had lower generation probabilities.

The ends were cut back, 0 bases at V and 0 bases at J, with 6 bases in the middle. Germline CDR1 LGHNA, CDR2 YSLEER. CDR3 size: 15 residues. Sequenced by immunoSEQ multiplex PCR; TCRdb stores in-frame clones only, minus some. This sample has about 1 million clones, with roughly 80% found just once. Researchers partitioned CD4+ cells into CD45RA+ naive and CD45RA-negative memory subsets. V is TRBV4-3 and J is TRBJ1-3; D is unresolved. The sequenced material came from memory CD4+ T cells sorted from blood. Subset given: CD45RA-negative fraction. The receptor was isolated from a man aged 18 to 35 in good health. The CDR3 DNA reads TGCGCCAGCAGCCAAGAGCCAGGCTCTGGAAACACCATATATTTT. Its protein is CASSQEPGSGNTIYF.